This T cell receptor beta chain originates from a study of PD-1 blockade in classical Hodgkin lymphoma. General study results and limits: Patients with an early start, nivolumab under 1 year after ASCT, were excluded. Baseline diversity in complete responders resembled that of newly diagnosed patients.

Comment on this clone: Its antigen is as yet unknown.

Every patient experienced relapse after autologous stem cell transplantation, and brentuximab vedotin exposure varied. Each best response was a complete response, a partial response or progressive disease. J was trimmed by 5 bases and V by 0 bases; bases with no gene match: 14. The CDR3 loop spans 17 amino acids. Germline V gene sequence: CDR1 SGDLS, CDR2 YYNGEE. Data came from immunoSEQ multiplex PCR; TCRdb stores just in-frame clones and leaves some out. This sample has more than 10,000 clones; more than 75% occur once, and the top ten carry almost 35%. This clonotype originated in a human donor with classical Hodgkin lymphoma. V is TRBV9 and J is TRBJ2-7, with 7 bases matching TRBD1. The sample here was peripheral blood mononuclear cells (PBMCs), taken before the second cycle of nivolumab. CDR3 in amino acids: CASSVDPGRTGWDEQYF. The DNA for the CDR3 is TGTGCCAGCAGCGTAGATCCCGGGCGGACAGGCTGGGACGAGCAGTACTTC.